Below, 5 T cell receptor beta chains from the same sample are listed, as sequenced in a study of T cell repertoires in cytomegalovirus infection. No antigen is known for these receptors. TCRdb called the reads again in MiXCR, with one record for every CDR3 protein. The sample shows some 920,000 distinct CDR3 sequences, around 31% of them seen only once. The sequencing used cultured CD8+ T cells from PBMCs, collected from culture after CMV antigen stimulation. All receptors derive from a human donor in good health (CMV status not recorded). Some clones in this sample may be carry-over from other donors' samples.

In its sample, this clonotype was seen a few times. The V call is TRBV2, the J call TRBJ2-1; TRBD2 matches at 13 bases. Germline loops: CDR1 SNHLY, CDR2 FYNNEI. Trimming cost V 10 bases and J 8 bases; bases outside gene matches: 8. The CDR3 sequence is 14 residues long. CDR3 loop: CAIPGLAGLDEQFF. The DNA for the CDR3 is TGTGCCATCCCGGGACTAGCGGGGTTGGATGAGCAGTTCTTC.

This clonotype was seen a single time. This chain links TRBV4-1 with TRBJ1-4; 11 bases fit TRBD1. The CDR3 extends over 16 amino acids. Germline V gives CDR1 MGHRA, CDR2 YSYEKL. V dropped 4 bases and J dropped 0; count of bases not matched to a gene: 1. DNA of the CDR3: TGCGCCAGCAGCCTGGGACAGGGGGCAACTAATGAAAAACTGTTTTTT. Amino acid sequence: CASSLGQGATNEKLFF.

This clonotype was seen more than once but under ten times. The chain links TRBV13 to TRBJ2-5, with D possibly matching TRBD2 (5 bases). V was trimmed by 4 bases and J by 2 bases, leaving 8 bases between them. The CDR3 has 13 residues. Per the germline V gene, CDR1 is PRHDT and CDR2 is FYEKMQ (reference sequence). CDR3 nucleotides: TGTGCCAGCAGCTCCGGGATTCAAGAGACCCAGTACTTC. Translating it yields CASSSGIQETQYF.

V is TRBV6-6 and J is TRBJ1-1; possible D gene TRBD1, 6 bases. Trimming pared 0 bases from V and 8 bases from J, leaving 16 bases between. This CDR3 contains 15 residues. Germline V CDR1 and CDR2: MNHNY, SVGAGI (reference sequence). The CDR3 bases are TGTGCCAGCAGTTACTCGGGGGGCGGCTTCGGAGAAGCTTTCTTT. This encodes CASSYSGGGFGEAFF.

The chain recombines TRBV10-3 with TRBJ1-3, with a weak D call TRBD1 (5 bases). V was cut by 4 bases and J by 1 base, with 14 bases left in between. There are 16 residues in the CDR3. Germline V gives CDR1 ENHRY, CDR2 SYGVKD. CDR3 in amino acids: CAISAWVGGSGNTIYF. The CDR3 coding sequence is TGTGCCATCAGTGCCTGGGTTGGGGGATCTGGAAACACCATATATTTT.